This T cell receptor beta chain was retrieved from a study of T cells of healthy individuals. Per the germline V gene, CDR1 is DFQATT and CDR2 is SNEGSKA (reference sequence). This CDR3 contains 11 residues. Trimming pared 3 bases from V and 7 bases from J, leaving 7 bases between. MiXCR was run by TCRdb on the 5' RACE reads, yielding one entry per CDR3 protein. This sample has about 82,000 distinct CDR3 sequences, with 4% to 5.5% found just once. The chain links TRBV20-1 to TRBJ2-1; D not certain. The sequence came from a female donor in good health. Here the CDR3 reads CSASPANEQFF. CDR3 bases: TGCAGTGCTAGTCCAGCGAATGAGCAGTTCTTC.